This passage covers 19 T cell receptor beta chains from one sample sequenced in a study of cytomegalovirus exposure and HLA in healthy donors. 13 Jbeta primers and 60 Vbeta primers were used for the PCR. The repertoire was sequenced with immunoSEQ multiplex PCR; TCRdb's copy has only in-frame clones and lacks some. The sample lists some 62,000 clones, around 87% occurring once. Sequencing was carried out using PBMCs. Source of these receptors: a man younger than 30 in good health and CMV-seronegative.

J is TRBJ1-5 and V is TRBV5-4; no clear D. V was trimmed by 0 bases and J by 1 base, leaving 8 bases between them. The V gene's germline CDR1 is SGHNT and CDR2 YYREEE (reference sequence). This CDR3 contains 15 residues. The CDR3 sequence is CASSLGGLSNQPQHF. The CDR3 DNA sequence: TGTGCCAGCAGCTTGGGAGGTTTAAGCAATCAGCCCCAGCATTTT.

The chain recombines TRBV4-2 with TRBJ1-1; weak D call: TRBD1 (5 bases). The CDR3 loop spans 15 amino acids. Per germline, CDR1 LGHNA and CDR2 YNFKEQ. V was cut by 6 bases and J by 0 bases, with 14 bases left in between. The CDR3 DNA reads TGTGCCAGCAGACTACTCGGGGGTTTGAACACTGAAGCTTTCTTT. Protein sequence: CASRLLGGLNTEAFF.

The rearrangement joins TRBV7-5 to TRBJ2-7; TRBD1 was called by the table and not checked on the DNA. TRBV7-5 is a pseudogene. CDR3 length: 16 amino acids. CDR3 DNA: TGTGCCAGAAGCTGCCGGGACAGGGACTCCTCCTACGAGCAGTACTTC. Translated: CARSCRDRDSSYEQYF.

The gene calls are TRBV10-2 and TRBJ1-4; 9 bases match TRBD1. J was trimmed by 4 bases and V by 6 bases; bases with no gene match: 6. This CDR3 comprises 15 residues. Germline-derived CDR1 and CDR2 are WSHSY and SAAADI. The DNA of the CDR3 is TGCGCCAGCAGGGGTACAGGGGGCCGTAATGAAAAACTGTTTTTT. This codes for CASRGTGGRNEKLFF.

The rearrangement uses TRBV28 and TRBJ2-1; 7 positions agree with TRBD2. The CDR3 sequence is 15 residues long. Trimming took 2 bases from V and 0 from J; bases not matched to a gene: 1. Germline V CDR1 and CDR2: MDHEN, SYDVKM. This CDR3 reads CASSLGGGSYNEQFF. CDR3 DNA: TGTGCCAGCAGTTTAGGGGGGGGCTCCTACAATGAGCAGTTCTTC.

This rearrangement joins TRBV5-4 to TRBJ1-1, with 8 bases matching TRBD1. The CDR3 has 12 residues. Trimming took 4 bases from V and 8 from J; bases not matched to a gene: 4. Germline loops: CDR1 SGHNT, CDR2 YYREEE (reference sequence). The CDR3 DNA follows: TGTGCCAGCAGCCACCACAGGGGGGAAGCTTTCTTT. It encodes CASSHHRGEAFF.

This clone was detected only once. The genes are TRBV29-1 and TRBJ1-1; a possible D gene is TRBD1 (5 bases). CDR1 is SQVTM, CDR2 ANQGSEA, per germline. Trimming took off 3 bases at V and 4 bases at J, with 18 bases between the two ends. This CDR3 region has 15 residues. CDR3 DNA sequence: TGCAGCGTTGATTTGGTTTTTGGGGGGGGCACTGAAGCTTTCTTT. Encoded protein: CSVDLVFGGGTEAFF.

The gene calls are TRBV11-2 and TRBJ1-2, with D maybe TRBD1 (5 bases). V was shortened by 5 bases and J by 8 bases, with 15 bases between the two germline ends. The V gene's germline CDR1 is SGHAT and CDR2 FQNNGV. This CDR3 is built from 13 residues. This CDR3 reads CASSLDSKGGYTF. The DNA of the CDR3 is TGTGCCAGCAGCCTCGACTCGAAGGGGGGCTACACCTTC.

V usage is TRBV7-9 and J usage is TRBJ1-2; D unclear. The CDR3 is 14 amino acids. Germline loops: CDR1 SEHNR, CDR2 FQNEAQ (reference sequence). Trimming pared 0 bases from V and 4 bases from J, leaving 9 bases between. CDR3 sequence: CASSLARASYGYTF. For the CDR3, the DNA is TGTGCCAGCAGCTTAGCGCGGGCCTCCTATGGCTACACCTTC.

The chain carries TRBV2 and TRBJ2-5; 14 nucleotides agree with TRBD2. The V segment lost 6 bases and the J segment 3 bases; nucleotides outside the gene matches: 3. The germline CDR1 and CDR2 sequences are SNHLY and FYNNEI. The CDR3 runs to 15 residues. The CDR3 coding sequence is TGTGCCAGCAGAGGACTAGCGGGGGGTAAAGAGACCCAGTACTTC. It codes for CASRGLAGGKETQYF.

The chain couples TRBV13 to TRBJ2-7; D is unclear. The CDR3 is 13 residues long. Trimming removed 0 bases at V and 3 bases at J, with 6 bases between. Germline V CDR1 and CDR2: PRHDT, FYEKMQ (reference sequence). CDR3 in DNA: TGTGCCAGCAGCTTAGGGAGTAACTACGAGCAGTACTTC. Amino acids: CASSLGSNYEQYF. The full variable domain, completed using reference TRBV13 and TRBJ2-7, is AAGVIQSPRHLIKEKRETATLKCYPIPRHDTVYWYQQGPGQDPQFLISFYEKMQSDKGSIPDRFSAQQFSDYHSELNMSSLELGDSALYFCASSLGSNYEQYFGPGTRLTVT.

CDR3 DNA: TGTGCCAGCAGTCAAGGGGGGGGGCCCGGAACTGAAGCTTTCTTT. Protein product: CASSQGGGPGTEAFF. The chain couples TRBV6-5 to TRBJ1-1, with D perhaps matching TRBD1 (6 bases). The CDR3 has 15 amino acids. The V end lost 5 bases, the J end lost 5 bases, and 18 bases lay between the germline ends. Per germline, CDR1 MNHEY and CDR2 SVGAGI.

Points on this clone: This sample also contains other DNA sequences that code for the same CDR3. The V and J genes are TRBV29-1 and TRBJ1-1, with D unclear. Germline V gene lookup returns CDR1 SQVTM and CDR2 ANQGSEA. V lost 4 bases and J 5 bases, leaving 11 bases between the germline ends. The length of the CDR3 is 12 residues. The CDR3 DNA follows: TGCAGCGTTGTACGGGAGCGAACTGAAGCTTTCTTT. Amino acids: CSVVRERTEAFF.

The chain couples TRBV7-8 to TRBJ2-1; 9 bases are shared with TRBD1. The V gene's germline CDR1 is SGHVS and CDR2 FQNEAQ. The V gene end was trimmed by 3 bases and the J gene end by 6 bases; junction bases not matched to a gene: 0. This CDR3 has 13 residues. In DNA, the CDR3 is TGTGCCAGCAGCTTGGACAGGGGCAATGAGCAGTTCTTC. This translates into CASSLDRGNEQFF. Together with reference TRBV7-8 and TRBJ2-1, the CDR3 gives the full variable domain: GAGVSQSPRYKVAKRGQDVALRCDPISGHVSLFWYQQALGQGPEFLTYFQNEAQLDKSGLPSDRFFAERPEGSVSTLKIQRTQQEDSAVYLCASSLDRGNEQFFGPGTRLTVL.

J is TRBJ2-6 and V is TRBV4-1; 8 nucleotides match TRBD2. Germline trimming cut 2 bases from V and 0 bases from J; bases unmatched to any gene: 15. There are 21 residues in the CDR3. The germline V gene encodes CDR1 MGHRA and CDR2 YSYEKL. CDR3 coding DNA: TGCGCCAGCAGCCAAACGACCGGGACTAGGAAAATTTTCTCTGGGGCCAACGTCCTGACTTTC. It specifies CASSQTTGTRKIFSGANVLTF.

This chain connects TRBV9 to TRBJ2-5; TRBD1 aligns across 10 bases. V was pared by 4 bases and J by 4 bases, with 4 bases of the junction left unmatched. This CDR3 is 14 amino acids long. Per germline, CDR1 SGDLS and CDR2 YYNGEE. The CDR3 protein is CASSLGQGGETQYF. The CDR3 DNA reads as TGTGCCAGCAGCCTCGGACAGGGGGGAGAGACCCAGTACTTC.

Here the CDR3 DNA reads TGCGCCAGCAGCACGACTAGCGGGGGGGCCGGCAAAAACATTCAGTACTTC. Its protein is CASSTTSGGAGKNIQYF. The rearrangement joins TRBV5-1 to TRBJ2-4; 14 nucleotides line up with TRBD2. This CDR3 region has 17 residues. V lost 4 bases to trimming and J lost 3 bases; unmatched junction nucleotides: 6. Germline-derived CDR1 and CDR2 are SGHRS and YFSETQ.

The chain couples TRBV7-9 to TRBJ1-2; D gene ambiguous. V gave up 11 bases and J gave up 5 bases, with 18 bases separating them. Germline V gene data show CDR1 as SEHNR and CDR2 as FQNEAQ (reference sequence). There are 13 residues in the CDR3. The CDR3 loop reads CALDTLSTYGYTF. CDR3 bases: TGTGCCCTTGATACCCTCTCAACTTATGGCTACACCTTC.

The chain joins TRBV5-3 to TRBJ2-4; 11 bases align to TRBD2. TRBV5-3 is an ORF, with its function uncertain. This CDR3 spans 18 amino acids. After removal of 4 bases from V and 2 bases from J, the junction contained 11 bases not matched to a gene. CDR3 in amino acids: CARSHVAGGPVTKNIQYF. The CDR3 DNA follows: TGTGCCAGAAGCCACGTAGCGGGGGGGCCAGTAACCAAAAACATTCAGTACTTC.